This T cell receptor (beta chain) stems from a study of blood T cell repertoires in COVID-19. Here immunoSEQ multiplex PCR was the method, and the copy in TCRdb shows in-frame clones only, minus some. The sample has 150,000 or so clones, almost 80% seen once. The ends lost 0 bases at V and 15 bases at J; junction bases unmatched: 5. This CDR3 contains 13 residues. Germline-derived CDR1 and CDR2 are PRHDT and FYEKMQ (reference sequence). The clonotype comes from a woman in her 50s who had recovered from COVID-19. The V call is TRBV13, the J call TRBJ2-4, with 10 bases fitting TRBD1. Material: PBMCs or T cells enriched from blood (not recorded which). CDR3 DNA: TGTGCCAGCAGCTTAGGTGCCGGGACAGGGGTGTACTTC. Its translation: CASSLGAGTGVYF.